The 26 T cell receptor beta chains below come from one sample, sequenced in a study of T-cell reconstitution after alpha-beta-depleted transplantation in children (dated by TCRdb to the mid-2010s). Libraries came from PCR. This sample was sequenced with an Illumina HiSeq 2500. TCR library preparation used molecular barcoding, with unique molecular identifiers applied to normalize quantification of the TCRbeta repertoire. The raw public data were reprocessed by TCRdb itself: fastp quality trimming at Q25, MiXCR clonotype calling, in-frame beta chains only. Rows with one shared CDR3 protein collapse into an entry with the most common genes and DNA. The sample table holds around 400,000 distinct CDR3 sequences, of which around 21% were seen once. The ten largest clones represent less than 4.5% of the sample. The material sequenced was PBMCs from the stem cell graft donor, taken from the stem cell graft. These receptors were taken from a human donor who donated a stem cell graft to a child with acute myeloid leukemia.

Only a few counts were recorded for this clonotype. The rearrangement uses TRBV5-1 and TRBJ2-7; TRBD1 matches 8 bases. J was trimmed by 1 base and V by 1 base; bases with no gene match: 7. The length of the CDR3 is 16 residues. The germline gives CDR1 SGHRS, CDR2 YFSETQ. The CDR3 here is CASSLRQGRPSYEQYF. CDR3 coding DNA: TGCGCCAGCAGCTTGAGACAGGGGCGACCATCCTACGAGCAGTACTTC. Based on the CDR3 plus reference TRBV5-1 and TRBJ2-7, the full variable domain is KAGVTQTPRYLIKTRGQQVTLSCSPISGHRSVSWYQQTPGQGLQFLFEYFSETQRNKGNFPGRFSGRQFSNSRSEMNVSTLELGDSALYLCASSLRQGRPSYEQYFGPGTRLTVT.

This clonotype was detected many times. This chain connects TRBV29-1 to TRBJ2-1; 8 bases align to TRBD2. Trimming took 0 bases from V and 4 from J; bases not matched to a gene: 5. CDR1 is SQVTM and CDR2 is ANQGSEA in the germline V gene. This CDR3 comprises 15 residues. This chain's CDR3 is CSVEDRGGRYNEQFF. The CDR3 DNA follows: TGCAGCGTTGAAGATCGGGGGGGTCGATACAATGAGCAGTTCTTC.

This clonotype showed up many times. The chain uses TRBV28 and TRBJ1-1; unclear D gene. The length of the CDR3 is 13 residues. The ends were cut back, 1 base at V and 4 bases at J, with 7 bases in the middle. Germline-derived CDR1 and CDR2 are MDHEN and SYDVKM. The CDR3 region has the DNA TGTGCCAGCAGTTTATCGGGAGGCACTGAAGCTTTCTTT. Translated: CASSLSGGTEAFF.

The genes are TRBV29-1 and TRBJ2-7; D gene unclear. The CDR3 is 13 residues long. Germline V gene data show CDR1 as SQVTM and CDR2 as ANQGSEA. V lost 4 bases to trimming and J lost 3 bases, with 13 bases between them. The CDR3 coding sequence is TGCAGCGTTGCAAGCGCGGCTAACTACGAGCAGTACTTC. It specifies CSVASAANYEQYF.

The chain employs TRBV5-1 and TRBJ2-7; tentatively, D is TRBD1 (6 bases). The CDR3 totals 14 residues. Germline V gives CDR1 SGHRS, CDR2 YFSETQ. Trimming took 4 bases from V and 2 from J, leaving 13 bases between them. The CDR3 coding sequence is TGCGCCAGCAGCAAGACCTGGACAGCCTACGAGCAGTACTTC. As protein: CASSKTWTAYEQYF.

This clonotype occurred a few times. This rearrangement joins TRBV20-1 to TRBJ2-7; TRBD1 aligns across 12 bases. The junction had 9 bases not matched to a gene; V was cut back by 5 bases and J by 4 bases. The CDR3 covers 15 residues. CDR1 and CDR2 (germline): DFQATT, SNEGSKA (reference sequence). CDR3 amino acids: CSASTGDRGLYEQYF. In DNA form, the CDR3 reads TGCAGTGCTTCTACCGGGGACAGGGGGCTATACGAGCAGTACTTC.

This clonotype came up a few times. Here the CDR3 DNA reads TGTGCCAGCAGCTTAGCGGACCGGGGACATGAGCAGTTCTTC. Its protein product is CASSLADRGHEQFF. The chain is built from TRBV7-6 and TRBJ2-1; D may correspond to TRBD1 or TRBD2 (5 bases each). Germline values: CDR1 SGHVS, CDR2 FNYEAQ. The CDR3 runs to 14 residues. The V and J ends lost 0 bases and 8 bases respectively, with 11 bases between them.

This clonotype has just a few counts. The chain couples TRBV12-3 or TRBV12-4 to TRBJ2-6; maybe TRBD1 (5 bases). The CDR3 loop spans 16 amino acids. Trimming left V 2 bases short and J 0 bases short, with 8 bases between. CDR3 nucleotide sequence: TGTGCCAGCAGTTTATTCAGGGCCTCTGGGGCCAACGTCCTGACTTTC. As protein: CASSLFRASGANVLTF.

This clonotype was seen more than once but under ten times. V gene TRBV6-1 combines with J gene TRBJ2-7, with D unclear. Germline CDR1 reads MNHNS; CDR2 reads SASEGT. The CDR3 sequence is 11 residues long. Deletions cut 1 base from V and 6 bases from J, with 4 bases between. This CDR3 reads CASSEVPEQYF. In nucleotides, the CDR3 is TGTGCCAGCAGTGAAGTTCCCGAGCAGTACTTC.

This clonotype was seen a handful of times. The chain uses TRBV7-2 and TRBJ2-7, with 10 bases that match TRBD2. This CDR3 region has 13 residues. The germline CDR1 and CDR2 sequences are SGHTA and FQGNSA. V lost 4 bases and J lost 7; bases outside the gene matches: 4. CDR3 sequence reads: CASSSAGGREQYF. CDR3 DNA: TGTGCCAGCAGCTCAGCGGGAGGGCGGGAGCAGTACTTC.

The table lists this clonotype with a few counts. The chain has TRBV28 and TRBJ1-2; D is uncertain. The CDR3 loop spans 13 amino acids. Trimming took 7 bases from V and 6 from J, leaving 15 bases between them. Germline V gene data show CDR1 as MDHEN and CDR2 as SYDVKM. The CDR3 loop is CASTLSGEDGYTF. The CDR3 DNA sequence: TGTGCCAGCACTCTTAGTGGGGAAGATGGCTACACCTTC.

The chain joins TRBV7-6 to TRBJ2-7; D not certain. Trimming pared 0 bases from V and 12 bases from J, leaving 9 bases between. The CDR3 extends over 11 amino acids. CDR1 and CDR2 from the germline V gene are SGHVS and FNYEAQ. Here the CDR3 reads CASSLATELYF. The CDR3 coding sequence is TGTGCCAGCAGCTTAGCTACGGAATTGTACTTC. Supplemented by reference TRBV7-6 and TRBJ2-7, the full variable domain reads GAGVSQSPRYKVTKRGQDVALRCDPISGHVSLYWYRQALGQGPEFLTYFNYEAQQDKSGLPNDRFSAERPEGSISTLTIQRTEQRDSAMYRCASSLATELYFGPGTRLTVT.

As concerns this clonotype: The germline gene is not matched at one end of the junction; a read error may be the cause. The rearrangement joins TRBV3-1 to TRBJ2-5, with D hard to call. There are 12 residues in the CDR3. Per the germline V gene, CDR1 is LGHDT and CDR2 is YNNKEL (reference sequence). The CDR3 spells CASSQDQASRLF. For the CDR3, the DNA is TGTGCCAGCAGCCAAGATCAGGCGTCAAGATTATTC.

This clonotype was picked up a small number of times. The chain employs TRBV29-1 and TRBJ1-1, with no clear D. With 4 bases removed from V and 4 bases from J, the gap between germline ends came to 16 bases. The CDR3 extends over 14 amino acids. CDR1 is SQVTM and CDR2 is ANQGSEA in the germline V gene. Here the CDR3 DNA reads TGCAGCGTTGTGGACCGGATTTCGAGCACTGAAGCTTTCTTT. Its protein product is CSVVDRISSTEAFF.

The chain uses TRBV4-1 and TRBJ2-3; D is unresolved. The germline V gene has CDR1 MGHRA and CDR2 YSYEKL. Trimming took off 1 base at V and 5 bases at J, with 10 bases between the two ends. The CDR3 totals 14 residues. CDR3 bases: TGCGCCAGCAGCCAAGTTTCCGGCAGAGATACGCAGTATTTT. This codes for CASSQVSGRDTQYF.

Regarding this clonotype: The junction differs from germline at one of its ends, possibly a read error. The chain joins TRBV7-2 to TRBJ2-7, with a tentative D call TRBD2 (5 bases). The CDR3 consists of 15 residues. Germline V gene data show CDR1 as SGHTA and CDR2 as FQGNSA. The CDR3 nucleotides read TGTGCCAGCAGCTTAGGGTACCGACTAAGTTACGGGCAGTACTTC. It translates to CASSLGYRLSYGQYF. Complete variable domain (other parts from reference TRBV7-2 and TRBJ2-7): GAGVSQSPSNKVTEKGKDVELRCDPISGHTALYWYRQSLGQGLEFLIYFQGNSAPDKSGLPSDRFSAERTGGSVSTLTIQRTQQEDSAVYLCASSLGYRLSYGQYFGPGTRLTVT.

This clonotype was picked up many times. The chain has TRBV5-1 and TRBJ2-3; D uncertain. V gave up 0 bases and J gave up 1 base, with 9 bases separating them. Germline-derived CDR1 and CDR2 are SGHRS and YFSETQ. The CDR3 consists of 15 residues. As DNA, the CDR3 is TGCGCCAGCAGCTTGGGGCCGGAACGCACAGATACGCAGTATTTT. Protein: CASSLGPERTDTQYF.

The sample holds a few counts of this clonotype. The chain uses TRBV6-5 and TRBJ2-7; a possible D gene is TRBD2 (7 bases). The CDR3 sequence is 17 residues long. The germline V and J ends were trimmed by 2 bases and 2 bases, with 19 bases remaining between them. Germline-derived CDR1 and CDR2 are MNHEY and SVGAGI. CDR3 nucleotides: TGTGCCAGCAGTTACGGTCCCGCTATGGGGGGGCCCTACGAGCAGTACTTC. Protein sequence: CASSYGPAMGGPYEQYF.

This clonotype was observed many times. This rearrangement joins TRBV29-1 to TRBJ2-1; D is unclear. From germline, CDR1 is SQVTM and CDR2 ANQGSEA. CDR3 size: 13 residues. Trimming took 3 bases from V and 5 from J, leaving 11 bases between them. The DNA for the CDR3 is TGCAGCGTTGAGGCTGTCTTAAACAATGAGCAGTTCTTC. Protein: CSVEAVLNNEQFF.

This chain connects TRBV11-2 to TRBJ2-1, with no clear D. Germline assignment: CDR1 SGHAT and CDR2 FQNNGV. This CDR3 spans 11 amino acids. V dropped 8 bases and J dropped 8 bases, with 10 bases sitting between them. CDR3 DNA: TGTGCCAGCTACTCGGGCTATGAGCAGTTCTTC. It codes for CASYSGYEQFF.

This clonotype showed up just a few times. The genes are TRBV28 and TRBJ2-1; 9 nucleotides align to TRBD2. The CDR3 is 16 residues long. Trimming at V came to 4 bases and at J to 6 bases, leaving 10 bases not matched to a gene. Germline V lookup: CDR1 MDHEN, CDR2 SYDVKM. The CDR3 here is CASSWFFSGRFNEQFF. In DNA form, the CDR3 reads TGTGCCAGCAGTTGGTTTTTTAGCGGGAGATTCAATGAGCAGTTCTTC.

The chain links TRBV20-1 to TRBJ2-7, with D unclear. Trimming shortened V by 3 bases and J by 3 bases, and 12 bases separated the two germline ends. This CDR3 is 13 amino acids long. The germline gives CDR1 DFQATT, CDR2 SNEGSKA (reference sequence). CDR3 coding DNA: TGCAGTGCTAGCGGTCTGGGGATCTACGAGCAGTACTTC. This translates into CSASGLGIYEQYF.

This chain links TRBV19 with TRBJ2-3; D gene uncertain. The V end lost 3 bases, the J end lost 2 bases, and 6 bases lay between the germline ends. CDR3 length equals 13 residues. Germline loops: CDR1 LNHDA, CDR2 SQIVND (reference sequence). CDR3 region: CASSMRFTDTQYF. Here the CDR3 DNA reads TGTGCCAGTAGTATGAGGTTCACAGATACGCAGTATTTT.

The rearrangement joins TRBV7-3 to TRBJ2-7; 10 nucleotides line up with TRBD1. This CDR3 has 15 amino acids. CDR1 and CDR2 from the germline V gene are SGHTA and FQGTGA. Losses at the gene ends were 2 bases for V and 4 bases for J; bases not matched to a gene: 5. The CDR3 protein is CASSLDGTGVYEQYF. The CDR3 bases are TGTGCCAGCAGCTTAGACGGGACAGGGGTTTACGAGCAGTACTTC. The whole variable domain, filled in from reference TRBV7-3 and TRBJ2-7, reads GAGVSQTPSNKVTEKGKYVELRCDPISGHTALYWYRQSLGQGPEFLIYFQGTGAADDSGLPNDRFFAVRPEGSVSTLKIQRTERGDSAVYLCASSLDGTGVYEQYFGPGTRLTVT.

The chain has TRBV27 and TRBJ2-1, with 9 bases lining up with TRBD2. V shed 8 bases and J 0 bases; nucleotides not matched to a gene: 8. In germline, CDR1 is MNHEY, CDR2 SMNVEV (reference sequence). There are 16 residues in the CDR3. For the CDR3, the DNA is TGTGCCAGCGGATATAGCGGGAGAGGCTCCTACAATGAGCAGTTCTTC. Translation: CASGYSGRGSYNEQFF.

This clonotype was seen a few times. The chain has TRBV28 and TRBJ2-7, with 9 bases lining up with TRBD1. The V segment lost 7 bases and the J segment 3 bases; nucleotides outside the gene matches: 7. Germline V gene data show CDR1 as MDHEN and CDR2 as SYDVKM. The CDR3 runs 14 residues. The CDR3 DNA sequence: TGTGCCAGCATAACGGGACAGGGATTCTACGAGCAGTACTTC. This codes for CASITGQGFYEQYF.